A selection of T cell receptor beta chains follows, all from one sample in a study of T cells in Graves' hyperthyroidism and ophthalmopathy. TCRdb analysed the multiplex PCR reads with MiXCR anew, one entry per CDR3 protein. The sample yields approximately 690,000 distinct CDR3 sequences, less than 25% seen once. The material sequenced was blood. The receptors were sampled from a man aged 30 to 39 with Graves' ophthalmopathy. CDR3s include the opening cysteine and the closing phenylalanine or tryptophan. Each record gives: J gene, clone size, D gene, V gene, CDR3 protein, CDR3 DNA. The D gene is left open where the match is weak. Some rows mark clone size as missing; the rest say once, few, many or name a class of expanded clone.

TRBJ2-6	-	TRBD1	TRBV2	CASRGTRDSYSGANVLTF	TGTGCCAGCAGAGGAACCCGGGACAGTTACTCTGGGGCCAACGTCCTGACTTTC
TRBJ2-5	-	-	TRBV10-1	CASSADLRETQYF	TGCGCCAGCAGTGCCGACTTGCGGGAGACCCAGTACTTC
TRBJ2-3	once	TRBD2	TRBV4-2	CASSQEGGTDTQYF	TGTGCCAGCAGCCAAGAGGGGGGGACAGATACGCAGTATTTT
TRBJ1-4	-	-	TRBV10-3	CAISESGGNEKLFF	TGTGCCATCAGTGAGTCAGGCGGGAATGAAAAACTGTTTTTT
TRBJ1-3	few	TRBD1	TRBV12-3/TRBV12-4	CASNQQGHGNTIYF	TGTGCCAGCAATCAACAGGGGCACGGAAACACCATATATTTT
TRBJ2-3	-	TRBD2	TRBV10-1	CASSETGGPSDTQYF	TGCGCCAGCAGTGAGACGGGAGGGCCGTCAGATACGCAGTATTTT
TRBJ2-1	many	TRBD2	TRBV3-1	CASSLGLAGGHEQFF	TGTGCCAGCAGCCTCGGACTAGCGGGAGGGCATGAGCAGTTCTTC
TRBJ2-7	-	-	TRBV30	CAWLSTDSYEQYF	TGTGCCTGGTTGTCGACAGACTCCTACGAGCAGTACTTC
TRBJ1-1	many	-	TRBV20-1	CSALLPGTEAFF	TGCAGTGCCCTCCTTCCGGGCACTGAAGCTTTCTTT
TRBJ2-6	-	-	TRBV4-2	CASSQDGYFAANVLTF	TGTGCCAGCAGCCAAGATGGATATTTCGCGGCCAACGTCCTGACTTTC
TRBJ1-5	many	-	TRBV20-1	CSARAGSGTNQPQHF	TGCAGTGCTAGAGCTGGAAGTGGGACCAATCAGCCCCAGCATTTT
TRBJ1-2	-	-	TRBV20-1	CSARSKEDQDLYGHTF	TGCAGTGCTAGGTCCAAGGAGGACCAAGATCTCTATGGCCACACCTTC
TRBJ2-2	-	TRBD2	TRBV12-3/TRBV12-4	CASSLAGGAGELFF	TGTGCCAGCAGTTTAGCGGGGGGGGCCGGGGAGCTGTTTTTT
TRBJ2-7	many	-	TRBV7-8	CASSFDRKPEKYF	TGTGCCAGCAGCTTTGACAGGAAGCCAGAGAAGTACTTC
TRBJ2-7	few	TRBD1	TRBV4-1	CASSQDRGLSYEQYF	TGCGCCAGCAGCCAAGACAGGGGGCTGTCCTACGAGCAGTACTTC
TRBJ2-5	-	-	TRBV29-1	CSVVMGAGETQYF	TGCAGCGTTGTAATGGGGGCGGGAGAGACCCAGTACTTC
TRBJ2-3	-	-	TRBV6-6	CASSYRDGITDTQYF	TGTGCCAGCAGTTACCGGGACGGAATCACAGATACGCAGTATTTT
TRBJ2-1	many	TRBD2	TRBV5-1	CASSFLVGEGLNEQFF	TGCGCCAGCAGCTTTCTGGTCGGGGAGGGCTTAAATGAGCAGTTCTTC
TRBJ2-7	-	-	TRBV4-3	CASSPRSGGGEQYF	TGCGCCAGCAGCCCTAGATCAGGGGGGGGAGAGCAGTACTTC
TRBJ1-5	many	-	TRBV28	CASRRNQPQHF	TGTGCCAGCAGGCGCAATCAGCCCCAGCATTTT
TRBJ2-1	many	-	TRBV11-2	CASSSRFGQGNEQFF	TGTGCCAGCAGCTCGCGTTTCGGGCAGGGCAATGAGCAGTTCTTC
TRBJ2-3	-	-	TRBV7-6	CASSLLQRGTDTQYF	TGTGCCAGCAGCTTACTCCAGCGGGGCACAGATACGCAGTATTTT
TRBJ2-7	few	-	TRBV6-2/TRBV6-3	CASSNQSGEQYF	TGTGCCAGCAGTAATCAAAGCGGCGAGCAGTACTTC
TRBJ1-1	few	-	TRBV6-1	CASNQGGGTEAFF	TGTGCCAGCAACCAAGGGGGGGGCACTGAAGCTTTCTTT
TRBJ2-1	-	TRBD2	TRBV5-1	CASSLIGGGVRDEQFF	TGCGCCAGCAGCTTGATCGGGGGGGGGGTACGGGATGAGCAGTTCTTC
TRBJ1-1	-	-	TRBV5-1	CASSLSTGITEASF	TGCGCCAGCAGCTTGTCCACCGGGATCACTGAAGCTTCCTTT
TRBJ2-1	-	-	TRBV5-6	CASSRSTRDNEQFF	TGTGCCAGCAGCCGCTCGACTAGGGACAATGAGCAGTTCTTC
TRBJ1-5	many	-	TRBV20-1	CSASIGQINQPQHF	TGCAGTGCTAGTATCGGACAGATAAATCAGCCCCAGCATTTT
TRBJ2-4	-	-	TRBV9	CASSVDGGKAKNIQYF	TGTGCCAGCAGCGTAGATGGGGGCAAAGCCAAAAACATTCAGTACTTC
TRBJ2-7	few	-	TRBV28	CASHTGPSIEQYF	TGTGCCAGTCATACGGGACCATCCATCGAGCAGTACTTC
TRBJ2-5	-	-	TRBV6-1	CASGRFQETQYF	TGTGCCAGCGGAAGATTCCAAGAGACCCAGTACTTC
TRBJ2-5	-	TRBD1	TRBV7-9	CASSSRQGRETQYF	TGTGCCAGCAGCAGCAGACAGGGGCGAGAGACCCAGTACTTC
TRBJ2-5	few	-	TRBV7-8	CASSSRTRDIEYF	TGTGCCAGCAGCTCGAGAACCCGGGACATCGAGTACTTC
TRBJ2-1	-	-	TRBV7-9	CASSHPSEYNEQFF	TGTGCCAGCAGCCACCCTAGCGAGTACAATGAGCAGTTCTTC
TRBJ2-5	few	TRBD1	TRBV2	CASTGQGRVETQYF	TGTGCCAGCACAGGACAGGGGAGGGTAGAGACCCAGTACTTC
TRBJ2-1	few	-	TRBV12-3/TRBV12-4	CASSPLDAVSYNEQFF	TGTGCCAGCAGTCCATTGGATGCGGTTTCCTACAATGAGCAGTTCTTC
TRBJ2-1	few	-	TRBV28	CASSQGEQFF	TGTGCCAGCAGTCAGGGTGAGCAGTTCTTC
TRBJ2-3	many	-	TRBV5-1	CASSYPARTDTQYF	TGCGCCAGCAGCTATCCCGCTCGTACAGATACGCAGTATTTT
TRBJ2-7	many	-	TRBV27	CASRWAASYEQYF	TGTGCCAGCAGATGGGCTGCCTCCTACGAGCAGTACTTC
TRBJ2-1	-	TRBD1	TRBV27	CASRKTGRTDLFF	TGTGCCAGCAGGAAGACAGGGCGGACGGATCTGTTCTTC
TRBJ1-5	-	-	TRBV6-1	CATNPRDKSNQPQHF	TGTGCCACCAATCCCCGGGACAAGAGCAATCAGCCCCAGCATTTT
TRBJ2-1	many	TRBD2	TRBV5-1	CASSIAGRNEQFF	TGCGCCAGCTCAATAGCGGGAAGGAATGAGCAGTTCTTC
TRBJ2-3	few	TRBD1	TRBV9	CASSPFGQGRVDTQYF	TGTGCCAGCAGCCCCTTCGGACAGGGCCGGGTAGATACGCAGTATTTT